This is a list of T cell receptor beta chains from one sample in a study of blood T cell repertoires in COVID-19. Generated by immunoSEQ multiplex PCR, the TCRdb table keeps only in-frame clones and is missing some. The table has under 400,000 clones, roughly 90% seen once. Sequencing input: peripheral blood. The source is a woman under 40 with COVID-19, enrolled during active disease. The CDR3 runs from the conserved cysteine through the conserved F or W. D genes are given only for firm matches. A clone size is listed for some rows: how often the clone was seen (once, few, many), or a class if it is expanded.

D gene	V gene	J gene	CDR3 length	clone size	CDR3 protein	CDR3 DNA
-	TRBV2	TRBJ1-1	14	-	CASSDSGGGTEAFF	TGTGCCAGCAGTGATAGCGGGGGAGGAACTGAAGCTTTCTTT
TRBD1	TRBV14	TRBJ1-2	15	-	CASSPYTGTVYGYTF	TGTGCCAGCAGCCCTTATACCGGGACAGTCTATGGCTACACCTTC
-	TRBV5-5	TRBJ1-4	15	-	CASSLVGQAGEKLFF	TGTGCCAGCAGCTTGGTGGGGCAGGCTGGTGAAAAACTGTTTTTT
-	TRBV18	TRBJ1-1	12	-	CASSPAGTEAFF	TGTGCCAGCTCACCGGCGGGCACTGAAGCTTTCTTT
-	TRBV10-1	TRBJ2-1	15	once	CASSPRGVAYNEQFF	TGCGCCAGCAGTCCCAGGGGGGTCGCCTACAATGAGCAGTTCTTC
-	TRBV11-2	TRBJ2-5	13	-	CASSWAPQETQYF	TGTGCCAGCAGCTGGGCCCCACAAGAGACCCAGTACTTC
-	TRBV30	TRBJ1-2	14	-	CAWSVEVQSGGYTF	TGTGCCTGGAGTGTAGAGGTTCAGTCTGGAGGCTACACCTTC
-	TRBV5-6	TRBJ1-1	14	few	CASSLIGGHTEAFF	TGTGCCAGCAGCTTGATCGGGGGGCACACTGAAGCTTTCTTT
TRBD1	TRBV3-1/TRBV3-2	TRBJ1-2	15	-	CASSQGTGIAGGYTF	TGTGCCAGCAGCCAAGGGACAGGGATTGCGGGGGGCTACACCTTC
-	TRBV5-1	TRBJ2-3	14	once	CASRPTASTDTQYF	TGCGCCAGCCGCCCGACAGCTAGCACAGATACGCAGTATTTT
TRBD1	TRBV6-2/TRBV6-3	TRBJ1-2	16	-	CASSSGQGAHNYGYTF	TGTGCCAGCAGTTCCGGACAGGGGGCGCATAACTATGGCTACACCTTC
-	TRBV7-9	TRBJ1-5	15	-	CASSLMSDSNQPQHF	TGTGCCAGCAGCTTAATGAGTGATAGCAATCAGCCCCAGCATTTT
TRBD1	TRBV5-4	TRBJ1-6	15	-	CASSFPGQGVSPLHF	TGTGCCAGCAGCTTTCCGGGACAGGGAGTTTCACCCCTCCACTTT
-	TRBV28	TRBJ2-2	14	-	CASMAVSNTGELFF	TGTGCCAGCATGGCCGTCTCGAACACCGGGGAGCTGTTTTTT
-	TRBV28	TRBJ1-2	14	-	CASSPGGESYGYTF	TGTGCCAGCAGTCCGGGGGGCGAATCCTATGGCTACACCTTC
TRBD1	TRBV15	TRBJ2-5	15	-	CATSRGTQGAETQYF	TGTGCCACCAGCAGGGGCACACAGGGGGCTGAGACCCAGTACTTC
-	TRBV5-1	TRBJ2-3	17	-	CASSLAVTRYNTDTQYF	TGCGCCAGCAGCTTGGCCGTGACCAGGTATAACACAGATACGCAGTATTTT
TRBD1	TRBV19	TRBJ2-2	15	-	CASSIGGGNTGELFF	TGTGCCAGTAGTATAGGAGGGGGCAACACCGGGGAGCTGTTTTTT
-	TRBV3-1/TRBV3-2	TRBJ2-7	13	once	CASSQVHRLEQYF	TGTGCCAGCAGCCAAGTTCACAGGCTCGAGCAGTACTTC
TRBD1	TRBV30	TRBJ1-3	19	-	CAWSPRQGVTAFSGNTIYF	TGTGCCTGGAGCCCCCGGCAGGGGGTTACAGCATTTTCTGGAAACACCATATATTTT
-	TRBV24-1	TRBJ1-3	16	-	CATSVGKGWPGNTIYF	TGTGCCACCAGTGTTGGCAAGGGGTGGCCTGGAAACACCATATATTTT
-	TRBV30	TRBJ1-6	14	-	CAWSEGGGASPLHF	TGTGCCTGGAGTGAAGGTGGGGGGGCTTCACCCCTCCACTTT